A selection of T cell receptor beta chains follows, all from one sample in a study of CD8 T cell repertoires and HIV-1 epitope variants. These receptors' antigens are unknown. Profiling relied on immunoSEQ multiplex PCR, and the TCRdb table lists in-frame clones only, not all of them. The top ten hold over 40% of the sample, which has several thousand clones, less than 70% seen once. The sequencing input was cultured CD8+ T cells derived from PBMCs. The receptors here all came from a male donor with HIV. The CDR3 runs from the conserved cysteine through the conserved F or W. The order of the fields is V gene, J gene, clone size, D gene, CDR3 DNA, CDR3 protein. A D gene is named only where the DNA matches it firmly. The size entry is marked missing in some rows and otherwise reads once, few, many or a size class.

TRBV28	TRBJ2-1	few	NA	TGTGCCAGCAGTTATCGGGACTTGGGATTAAATGAGCAGTTCTTC	CASSYRDLGLNEQFF
TRBV7-9	TRBJ1-2	NA	NA	TGTGCCAGCAGCTTAACCGAGCTCTCGGAGGGCTACACCTTC	CASSLTELSEGYTF
TRBV7-9	TRBJ2-7	NA	NA	TGTGCCAGCAGCCCCCAGACACCTCCCTACGAGCAGTACTTC	CASSPQTPPYEQYF
TRBV7-9	TRBJ1-2	few	NA	TGTGCCAGCAGCTACTTGACAGACTATGGCTACACCTTC	CASSYLTDYGYTF
TRBV4-1	TRBJ1-6	NA	NA	TGCGCCAGCAGCCAAGAACCCGGGTACAATTCACCCCTCCACTTT	CASSQEPGYNSPLHF
TRBV5-4	TRBJ2-5	once	TRBD2	TGTGCCAGCAGCCTGAGACTAGCGGGAGAGACCCAGTACTTC	CASSLRLAGETQYF
TRBV28	TRBJ2-7	NA	TRBD2	TGTGCCAGCAGTTCCTCCCGGGGGGGGACCTACGAGCAGTACTTC	CASSSSRGGTYEQYF
TRBV19	TRBJ1-2	NA	NA	TGTGCCAGTAGTACCTTTGACGGACCATATGGCTACACCTTC	CASSTFDGPYGYTF
TRBV5-6	TRBJ2-7	NA	NA	TGTGCCAGCAGTCTGAGGCAGGCCGTAACATACGAGCAGTACTTC	CASSLRQAVTYEQYF
TRBV21-1	TRBJ2-3	NA	NA	TGTGCCAGCAGTTCTAGCGGATCGGGCACAGATACGCAGTATTTT	CASSSSGSGTDTQYF
TRBV30	TRBJ1-6	NA	NA	TGTGCCTGGAGTAGAGGGCAGGACAATTCACCCCTCCACTTT	CAWSRGQDNSPLHF
TRBV7-8	TRBJ2-4	NA	NA	TGTGCCTTGGGGGAGGACCAAAACATTCAGTACTTC	CALGEDQNIQYF
TRBV5-4	TRBJ1-4	once	TRBD1	TGTGCCAGCAGCCTGAGGGGGCTTGGGGATGAAAAACTGTTTTTT	CASSLRGLGDEKLFF
TRBV7-2	TRBJ2-3	NA	NA	TGTGCCAGCAGCCGCCTCCCTCCTGGCGGACGCACAGATACGCAGTATTTT	CASSRLPPGGRTDTQYF
TRBV12-5	TRBJ1-2	NA	NA	TGTGCTAGTGGTTTGGAAGATTATGGCTACACCTTC	CASGLEDYGYTF
TRBV5-4	TRBJ1-1	NA	TRBD1	TGTGCCAGCAGCTCCGGACAGGGCCAGAACACTGAAGCTTTCTTT	CASSSGQGQNTEAFF
TRBV7-2	TRBJ1-5	NA	NA	TGTGCCAGCCATCCGAGGGGGGATCTTCAGCCCCAGCATTTT	CASHPRGDLQPQHF
TRBV28	TRBJ1-4	few	TRBD1	TGTGCCAGCAGGAGGACAGGGCACGTAGGGGAAAAACTGTTTTTT	CASRRTGHVGEKLFF
TRBV7-6	TRBJ2-3	NA	TRBD2	TGTGCCAGCAGCTTAGCGCGGGCTAGCGGGACGAGCACAGATACGCAGTATTTT	CASSLARASGTSTDTQYF
TRBV5-8	TRBJ2-1	NA	TRBD2	TGTGCCAGCGTTCCTTACCAGGGACTAGCCTCCAATGAGCAGTTCTTC	CASVPYQGLASNEQFF
TRBV28	TRBJ2-7	NA	NA	TGTGCCAGCAGTTTAACACAGGGTGGGAGCTGGGAGCAGTACTTC	CASSLTQGGSWEQYF
TRBV4-3	TRBJ2-3	NA	NA	TGCGCCAGCAGCCGAGGAGGGGCGAGCTCCAGCACAGATACGCAGTATTTT	CASSRGGASSSTDTQYF
TRBV6-5	TRBJ2-7	NA	NA	TGTGCCAGCAGTTACGCTGGGGACTACGAGCAGTACTTC	CASSYAGDYEQYF
TRBV6-5	TRBJ1-5	NA	NA	TGTGCCAGCAGTTACTCGGCAGCGAATCAGCCCCAGCATTTT	CASSYSAANQPQHF
TRBV10-2	TRBJ2-5	NA	NA	TGCGCCAGCAGCCTGGACGTGCTGACCCAGTACTTC	CASSLDVLTQYF
TRBV2	TRBJ2-1	NA	TRBD2	TGTGCCGGCCAAGATAGCGGGAGCTCCTACAATGAGCAGTTCTTC	CAGQDSGSSYNEQFF
TRBV7-2	TRBJ1-1	NA	NA	TGTGCCAGCAGCTTAGAGCGGCAGGGAGGAGACGCTTTCTTT	CASSLERQGGDAFF
TRBV2	TRBJ2-3	few	TRBD2	TGTGCCAGCAGTGGGTACAGCGGGGAAGCAGATACGCAGTATTTT	CASSGYSGEADTQYF
TRBV4-3	TRBJ2-2	NA	NA	TGCGCCAGCAGCCAAGTCCCCTTCCGAGGGGGAGCCGGGGAGCTGTTTTTT	CASSQVPFRGGAGELFF
TRBV11-2	TRBJ1-1	NA	NA	TGTGCCAGCAGCTTAGGAACAGGGCTTCTAGCTTTCTTT	CASSLGTGLLAFF
TRBV7-6	TRBJ2-7	NA	NA	TGTGCCAGCAGCTTACTGGACGGATCCTACGAGCAGTACTTC	CASSLLDGSYEQYF
TRBV5-4	TRBJ1-1	NA	NA	TGTGCCAGTAAGGGCGGTTCGAACACTGAAGCTTTCTTT	CASKGGSNTEAFF
TRBV28	TRBJ2-3	NA	TRBD1	TGTGCCAGCAGTTACTACGACTATCCGGGACAGGAAACCGATACGCAGTATTTT	CASSYYDYPGQETDTQYF
TRBV5-1	TRBJ2-7	few	TRBD1	TGCGCCAGCAGCTTGTACCAGGGGGACCACGAGCAGTACTTC	CASSLYQGDHEQYF
TRBV21-1	TRBJ2-5	once	NA	TGTGCCAGCAGCAACGGTCAAGGGGCCAACAGGGGGCGGGGAGAGACCCAGTACTTC	CASSNGQGANRGRGETQYF
TRBV27	TRBJ2-5	NA	TRBD1	TGTGCCAGCTCCATGACAGGGCCACAAGAGACCCAGTACTTC	CASSMTGPQETQYF
TRBV7-9	TRBJ1-2	NA	TRBD1	TGTGCCAGCAGCTCCGGGACAGGAGGCTATGGCTACACCTTC	CASSSGTGGYGYTF
TRBV7-9	TRBJ1-2	few	NA	TGTGCCAGCAGCTTAGCGAGAAGGGCCCATGGCTACACCTTC	CASSLARRAHGYTF
TRBV27	TRBJ1-5	NA	NA	TGTGCCAGCAGGCAAGCGGTAGGGTGGAATCAGCCCCAGCATTTT	CASRQAVGWNQPQHF